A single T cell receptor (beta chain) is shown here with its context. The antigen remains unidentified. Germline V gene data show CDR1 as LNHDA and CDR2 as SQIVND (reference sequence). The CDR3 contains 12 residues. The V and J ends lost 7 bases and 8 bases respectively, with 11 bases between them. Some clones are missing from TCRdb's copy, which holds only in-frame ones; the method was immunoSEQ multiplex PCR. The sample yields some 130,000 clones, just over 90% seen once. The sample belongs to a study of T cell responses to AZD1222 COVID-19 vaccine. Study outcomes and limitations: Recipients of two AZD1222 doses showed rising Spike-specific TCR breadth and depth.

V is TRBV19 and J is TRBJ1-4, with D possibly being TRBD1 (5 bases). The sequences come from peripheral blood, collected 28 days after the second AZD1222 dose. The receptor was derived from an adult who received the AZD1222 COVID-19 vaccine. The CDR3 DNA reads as TGTGCCAGTACAGGGACGAGGGAAAAACTGTTTTTT. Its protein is CASTGTREKLFF.